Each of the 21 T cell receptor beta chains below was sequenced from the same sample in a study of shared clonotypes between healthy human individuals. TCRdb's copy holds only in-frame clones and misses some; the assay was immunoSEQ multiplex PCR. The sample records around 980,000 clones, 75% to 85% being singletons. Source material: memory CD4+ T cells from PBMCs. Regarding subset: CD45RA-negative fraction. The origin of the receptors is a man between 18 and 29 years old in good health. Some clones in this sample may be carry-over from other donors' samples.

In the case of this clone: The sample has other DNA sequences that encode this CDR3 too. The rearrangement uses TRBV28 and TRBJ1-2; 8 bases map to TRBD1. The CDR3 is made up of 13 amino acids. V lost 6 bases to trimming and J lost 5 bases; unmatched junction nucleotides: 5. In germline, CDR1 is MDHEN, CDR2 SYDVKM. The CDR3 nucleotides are TGTGCCAGCAGCCGGACAGGGCTGTATGGCTACACCTTC. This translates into CASSRTGLYGYTF.

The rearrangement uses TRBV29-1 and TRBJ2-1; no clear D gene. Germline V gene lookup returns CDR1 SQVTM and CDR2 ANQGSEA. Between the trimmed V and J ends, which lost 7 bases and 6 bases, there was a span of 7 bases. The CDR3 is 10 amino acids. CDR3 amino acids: CSGAANEQFF. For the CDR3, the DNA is TGCAGCGGCGCAGCCAATGAGCAGTTCTTC.

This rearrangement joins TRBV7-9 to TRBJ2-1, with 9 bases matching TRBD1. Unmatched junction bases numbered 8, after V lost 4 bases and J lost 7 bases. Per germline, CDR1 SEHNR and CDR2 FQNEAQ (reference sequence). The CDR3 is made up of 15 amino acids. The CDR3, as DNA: TGTGCCAGCAGCTCCGCCGGGACAGGGTTGAATGAGCAGTTCTTC. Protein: CASSSAGTGLNEQFF. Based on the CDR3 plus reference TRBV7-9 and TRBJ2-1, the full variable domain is DTGVSQNPRHKITKRGQNVTFRCDPISEHNRLYWYRQTLGQGPEFLTYFQNEAQLEKSRLLSDRFSAERPKGSFSTLEIQRTEQGDSAMYLCASSSAGTGLNEQFFGPGTRLTVL.

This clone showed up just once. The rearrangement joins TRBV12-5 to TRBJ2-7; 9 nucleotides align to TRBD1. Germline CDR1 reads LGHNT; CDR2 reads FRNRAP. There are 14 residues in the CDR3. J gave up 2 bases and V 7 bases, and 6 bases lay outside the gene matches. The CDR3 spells CASAVGQGTYEQYF. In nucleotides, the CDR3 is TGTGCTAGTGCCGTAGGACAGGGGACCTACGAGCAGTACTTC.

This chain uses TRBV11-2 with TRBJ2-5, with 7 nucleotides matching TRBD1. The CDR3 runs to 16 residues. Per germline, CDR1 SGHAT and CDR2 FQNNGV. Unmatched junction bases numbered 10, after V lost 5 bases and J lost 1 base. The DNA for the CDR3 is TGTGCCAGCAGCCCCGAGGACAGGACCCTCCAAGAGACCCAGTACTTC. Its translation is CASSPEDRTLQETQYF. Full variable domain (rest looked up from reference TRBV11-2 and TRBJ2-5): EAGVAQSPRYKIIEKRQSVAFWCNPISGHATLYWYQQILGQGPKLLIQFQNNGVVDDSQLPKDRFSAERLKGVDSTLKIQPAKLEDSAVYLCASSPEDRTLQETQYFGPGTRLLVL.

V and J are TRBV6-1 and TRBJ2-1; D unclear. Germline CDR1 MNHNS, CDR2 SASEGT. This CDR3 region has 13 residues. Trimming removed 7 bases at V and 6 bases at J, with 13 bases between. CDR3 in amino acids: CASNTRNLNEQFF. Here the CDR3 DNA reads TGTGCCAGCAATACGAGAAACCTCAATGAGCAGTTCTTC.

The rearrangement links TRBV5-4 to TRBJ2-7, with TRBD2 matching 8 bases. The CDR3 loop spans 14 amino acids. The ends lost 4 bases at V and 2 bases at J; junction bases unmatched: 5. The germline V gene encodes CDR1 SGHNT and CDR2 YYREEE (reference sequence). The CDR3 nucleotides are TGTGCCAGCAGCGAAAAAGCGGGGGCCTACGAGCAGTACTTC. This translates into CASSEKAGAYEQYF.

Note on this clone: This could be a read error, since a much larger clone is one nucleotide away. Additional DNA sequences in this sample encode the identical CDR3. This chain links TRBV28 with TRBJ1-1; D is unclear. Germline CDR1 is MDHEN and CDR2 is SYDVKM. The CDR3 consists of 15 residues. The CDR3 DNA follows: TGTGCCAGCAGTTTTTTTGGGCGGGGAGGTACTGAAGCTTTCTTC. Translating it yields CASSFFGRGGTEAFF.

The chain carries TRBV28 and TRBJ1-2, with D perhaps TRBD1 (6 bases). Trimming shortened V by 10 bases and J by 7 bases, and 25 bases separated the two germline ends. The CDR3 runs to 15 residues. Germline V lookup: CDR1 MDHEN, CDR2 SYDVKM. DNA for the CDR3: TGTGCCACTCCTCAAACCGGGGGGCAAGTAGGTGGCTACACCTTC. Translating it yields CATPQTGGQVGGYTF.

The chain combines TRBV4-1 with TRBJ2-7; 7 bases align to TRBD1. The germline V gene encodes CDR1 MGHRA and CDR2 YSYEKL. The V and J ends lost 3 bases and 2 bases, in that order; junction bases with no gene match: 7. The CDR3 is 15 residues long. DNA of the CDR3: TGCGCCAGCAGCCAGCCCGGGACAGTTCCCTACGAGCAGTACTTC. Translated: CASSQPGTVPYEQYF.

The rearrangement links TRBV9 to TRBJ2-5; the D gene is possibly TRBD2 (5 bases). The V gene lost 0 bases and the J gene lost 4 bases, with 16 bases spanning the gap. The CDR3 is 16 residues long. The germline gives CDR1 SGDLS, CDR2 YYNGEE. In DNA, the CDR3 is TGTGCCAGCAGCGTAGGTGGACTTCAACGGGGAGAGACCCAGTACTTC. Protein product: CASSVGGLQRGETQYF.

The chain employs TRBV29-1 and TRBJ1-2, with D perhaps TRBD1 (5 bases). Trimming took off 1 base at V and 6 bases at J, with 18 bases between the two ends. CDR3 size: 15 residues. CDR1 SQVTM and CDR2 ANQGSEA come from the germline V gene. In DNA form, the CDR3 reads TGCAGCGTTGAAGGCGGGGGGAGGACACGCGATGGCTACACCTTC. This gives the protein CSVEGGGRTRDGYTF.

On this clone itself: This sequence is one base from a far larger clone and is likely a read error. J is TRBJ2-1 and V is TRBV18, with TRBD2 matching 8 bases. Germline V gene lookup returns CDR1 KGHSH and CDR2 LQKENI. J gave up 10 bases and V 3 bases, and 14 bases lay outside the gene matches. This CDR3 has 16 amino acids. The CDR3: CASSPLAGPNQGEQFF. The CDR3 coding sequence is TGTGCCAGCTCACCTTTAGCGGGACCCAATCAGGGGGAGCAGTTCTTC.

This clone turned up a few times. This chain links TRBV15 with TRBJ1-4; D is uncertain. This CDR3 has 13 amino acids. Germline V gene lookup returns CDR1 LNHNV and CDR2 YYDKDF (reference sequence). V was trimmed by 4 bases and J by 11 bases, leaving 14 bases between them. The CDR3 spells CATSTLTWTKLFF. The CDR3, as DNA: TGTGCCACCAGCACCTTGACCTGGACCAAACTGTTTTTT.

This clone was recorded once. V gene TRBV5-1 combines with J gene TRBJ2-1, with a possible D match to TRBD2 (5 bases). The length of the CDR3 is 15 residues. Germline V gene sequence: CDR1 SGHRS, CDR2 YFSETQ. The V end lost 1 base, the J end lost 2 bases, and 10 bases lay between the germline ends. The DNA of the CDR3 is TGCGCCAGCAGCTTGCCGACCGGGACCTACAATGAGCAGTTCTTC. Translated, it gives CASSLPTGTYNEQFF.

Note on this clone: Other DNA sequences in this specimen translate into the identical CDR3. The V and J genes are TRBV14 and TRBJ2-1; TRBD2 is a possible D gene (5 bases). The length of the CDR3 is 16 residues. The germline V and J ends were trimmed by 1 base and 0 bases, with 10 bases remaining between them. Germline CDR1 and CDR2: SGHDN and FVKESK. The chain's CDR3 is CASSQVRGSSYNEQFF. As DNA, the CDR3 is TGTGCCAGCAGCCAAGTTCGGGGTAGCTCCTACAATGAGCAGTTCTTC.

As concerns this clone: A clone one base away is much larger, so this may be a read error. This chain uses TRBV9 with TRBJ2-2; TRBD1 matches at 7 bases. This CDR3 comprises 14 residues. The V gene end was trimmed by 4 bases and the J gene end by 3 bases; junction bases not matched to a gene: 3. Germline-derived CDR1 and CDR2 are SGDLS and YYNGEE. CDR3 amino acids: CASSPGQYTGELFF. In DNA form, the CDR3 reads TGTGCCAGCAGCCCGGGACAGTACACCGGGGAGCTGTTTTTT.

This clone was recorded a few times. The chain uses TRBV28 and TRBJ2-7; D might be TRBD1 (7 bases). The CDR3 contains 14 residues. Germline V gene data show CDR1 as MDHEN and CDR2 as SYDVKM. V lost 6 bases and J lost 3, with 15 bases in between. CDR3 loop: CASSPSGGNYEQYF. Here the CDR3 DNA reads TGTGCCAGCAGCCCCTCAGGGGGGAACTACGAGCAGTACTTC.

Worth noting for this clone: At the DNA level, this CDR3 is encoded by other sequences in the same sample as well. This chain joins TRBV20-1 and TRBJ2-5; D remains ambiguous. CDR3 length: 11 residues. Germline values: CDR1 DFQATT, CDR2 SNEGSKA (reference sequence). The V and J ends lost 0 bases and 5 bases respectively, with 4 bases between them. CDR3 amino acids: CSARDQETQYF. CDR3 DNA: TGCAGTGCTAGAGATCAGGAGACCCAGTACTTC.

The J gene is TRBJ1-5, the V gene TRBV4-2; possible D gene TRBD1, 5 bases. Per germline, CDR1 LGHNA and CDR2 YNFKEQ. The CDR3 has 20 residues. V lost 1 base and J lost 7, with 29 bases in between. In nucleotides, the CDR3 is TGTGCCAGCAGCCAAGGGGAGTGGGGACGGTCCAGGTCGATGGGCCAGCCCCAGCATTTT. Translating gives CASSQGEWGRSRSMGQPQHF.

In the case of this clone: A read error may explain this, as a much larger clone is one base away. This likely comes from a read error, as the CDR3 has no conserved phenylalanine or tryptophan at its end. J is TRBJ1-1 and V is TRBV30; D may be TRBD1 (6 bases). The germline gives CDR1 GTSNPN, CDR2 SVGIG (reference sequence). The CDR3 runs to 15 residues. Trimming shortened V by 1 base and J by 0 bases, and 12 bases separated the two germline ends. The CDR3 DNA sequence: TGTGCCTGGAGTGAACGCTACAGGGTGAACACTGAAGCTTTCTCT. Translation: CAWSERYRVNTEAFS.